This T cell receptor beta chain was sequenced during a study of cytomegalovirus exposure and HLA in healthy donors. This clone was counted a single time. What it recognizes is unknown. V lost 0 bases, J lost 2 bases, and 13 bases lay in between. Germline CDR1 is SGDLS and CDR2 is YYNGEE. The CDR3 consists of 16 residues. This table comes from immunoSEQ multiplex PCR, and its TCRdb copy is limited to in-frame clones, with some not included. Seen here are over 200,000 clones, less than 90% observed once, and the top ten hold around 5.4%. Points from the study as a whole: In vitro, three CMV-associated chains proved specific for CMV antigens.

The sequenced sample was PBMCs. The sequence derives from a woman aged 18 to 35 in good health and CMV-seronegative. V gene TRBV9 combines with J gene TRBJ2-3; no clear D gene. CDR3 sequence (DNA): TGTGCCAGCAGCGTAGGTCTTGGGCTGAACACAGATACGCAGTATTTT. Its protein is CASSVGLGLNTDTQYF.